The rows below give T cell receptor beta chains drawn from one sample of a study of cytomegalovirus exposure and HLA in healthy donors. Assay used: immunoSEQ multiplex PCR; TCRdb lists only in-frame clones, some missing. The ten top clones account for 0.55% to 0.65%, within a sample of approximately 110,000 clones. Sequenced material: PBMCs. The receptors here all came from a man aged 45-60 years in good health and CMV-seronegative. Each CDR3 is given with its conserved first and last residue. Each record gives: CDR3 length, V gene, D gene, J gene, CDR3 DNA, CDR3 protein. D genes are given only for firm matches.

CDR3 length: 15; V gene: TRBV19; D gene: TRBD1; J gene: TRBJ2-2; CDR3 DNA: TGTGCCAGTAGCCTGACAGGGACGAACACCGGGGAGCTGTTTTTT; CDR3 protein: CASSLTGTNTGELFF
CDR3 length: 14; V gene: TRBV5-1; D gene: .; J gene: TRBJ1-1; CDR3 DNA: TGCGCCAGCAGCTTGTTCGGGGAGGAGACTGAAGCTTTCTTT; CDR3 protein: CASSLFGEETEAFF
CDR3 length: 13; V gene: TRBV19; D gene: .; J gene: TRBJ1-2; CDR3 DNA: TGTGCCAGTCGGACGGTGGACTTGCAACATTACACCTTC; CDR3 protein: CASRTVDLQHYTF
CDR3 length: 15; V gene: TRBV19; D gene: TRBD1; J gene: TRBJ2-7; CDR3 DNA: TGTGCCAGCCGCCCACGGGGGCAGGGGGCTCTCGAGCAGTACTTC; CDR3 protein: CASRPRGQGALEQYF
CDR3 length: 14; V gene: TRBV5-1; D gene: .; J gene: TRBJ2-5; CDR3 DNA: TGCGCCAGCAGCTCAGGGTCGGTCGGAGAGACCCAGTACTTC; CDR3 protein: CASSSGSVGETQYF
CDR3 length: 12; V gene: TRBV18; D gene: TRBD1; J gene: TRBJ2-7; CDR3 DNA: TGTGCCAGCTCACCGGACAGGAACGAGCAGTACTTC; CDR3 protein: CASSPDRNEQYF
CDR3 length: 13; V gene: TRBV6-6; D gene: .; J gene: TRBJ2-7; CDR3 DNA: TGTGCCAGCAGTCGGAGGGGTACCTACGAGCAGTACTTC; CDR3 protein: CASSRRGTYEQYF
CDR3 length: 15; V gene: TRBV19; D gene: TRBD2; J gene: TRBJ2-2; CDR3 DNA: TGTGCCAGTAGTGCTAGCGGGACTATCACCGGGGAGCTGTTTTTT; CDR3 protein: CASSASGTITGELFF
CDR3 length: 16; V gene: TRBV27; D gene: .; J gene: TRBJ2-6; CDR3 DNA: TGTGCCAGCAGTTTATCCCCAGGGACTGGGGCCAACGTCCTGACTTTC; CDR3 protein: CASSLSPGTGANVLTF
CDR3 length: 14; V gene: TRBV21-1; D gene: .; J gene: TRBJ1-6; CDR3 DNA: TGTGCCAGCAGCCCACCAGGGTTTAATTCACCCCTCCACTTT; CDR3 protein: CASSPPGFNSPLHF
CDR3 length: 15; V gene: TRBV10-3; D gene: TRBD1; J gene: TRBJ2-7; CDR3 DNA: TGTGCCATCAGTGATAAGGGGACAGGGTCCTACGAGCAGTACTTC; CDR3 protein: CAISDKGTGSYEQYF
CDR3 length: 17; V gene: TRBV5-6; D gene: .; J gene: TRBJ2-2; CDR3 DNA: TGTGCCAGCAGCCTCGGTGGTGGCGGCCGACCCACCGGGGAGCTGTTTTTT; CDR3 protein: CASSLGGGGRPTGELFF
CDR3 length: 11; V gene: TRBV2; D gene: .; J gene: TRBJ2-7; CDR3 DNA: TGTGCCAGCAGCCCAGGGCCCGAGCAGTACTTC; CDR3 protein: CASSPGPEQYF
CDR3 length: 15; V gene: TRBV25-1; D gene: .; J gene: TRBJ2-2; CDR3 DNA: TGTGCCAGCAGTCAAACCGGGACACGGACCGGGGAGCTGTTTTTT; CDR3 protein: CASSQTGTRTGELFF
CDR3 length: 16; V gene: TRBV27; D gene: .; J gene: TRBJ2-7; CDR3 DNA: TGTGCCAGCAGGAATGGAGGTGGCAAAAACTCCTACGAGCAGTACTTC; CDR3 protein: CASRNGGGKNSYEQYF
CDR3 length: 14; V gene: TRBV6-1; D gene: .; J gene: TRBJ1-2; CDR3 DNA: TGTGCCAGCAGGGAACAGGCTTGGGACTATGGCTACACCTTC; CDR3 protein: CASREQAWDYGYTF
CDR3 length: 12; V gene: TRBV7-2; D gene: .; J gene: TRBJ1-1; CDR3 DNA: TGTGCCAGCACCGGGGGGGGGTCTGAAGCTTTCTTT; CDR3 protein: CASTGGGSEAFF
CDR3 length: 14; V gene: TRBV18; D gene: .; J gene: TRBJ2-7; CDR3 DNA: TGTGCCAGCTCATCGGGACTTCCAGCGGGCGAGCAGTACTTC; CDR3 protein: CASSSGLPAGEQYF
CDR3 length: 15; V gene: TRBV7-2; D gene: TRBD1; J gene: TRBJ2-2; CDR3 DNA: TGTGCCAGCAGCTCCAACAGGGGGCTGGGCGGGGAGCTGTTTTTT; CDR3 protein: CASSSNRGLGGELFF
CDR3 length: 17; V gene: TRBV27; D gene: .; J gene: TRBJ1-1; CDR3 DNA: TGTGCCAGCAGACGATCCGGGACAAGTATGAAGAACACTGAAGCTTTCTTT; CDR3 protein: CASRRSGTSMKNTEAFF
CDR3 length: 13; V gene: TRBV29-1; D gene: .; J gene: TRBJ2-1; CDR3 DNA: TGCAGCGTACAGGGAGGGTTAGGGAATGAGCAGTTCTTC; CDR3 protein: CSVQGGLGNEQFF
CDR3 length: 15; V gene: TRBV5-1; D gene: TRBD1; J gene: TRBJ1-2; CDR3 DNA: TGCGCCAGCAGCATCGGGACAGGGGGCCGCTATGGCTACACCTTC; CDR3 protein: CASSIGTGGRYGYTF
CDR3 length: 16; V gene: TRBV2; D gene: TRBD1; J gene: TRBJ2-1; CDR3 DNA: TGTGCCAGCAGCGGGACAGGCCAAGCGTCCTACAATGAGCAGTTCTTC; CDR3 protein: CASSGTGQASYNEQFF
CDR3 length: 13; V gene: TRBV19; D gene: .; J gene: TRBJ2-5; CDR3 DNA: TGTGCCAGTAGTATAGATCAGGGAGAGACCCAGTACTTC; CDR3 protein: CASSIDQGETQYF
CDR3 length: 15; V gene: TRBV18; D gene: TRBD1; J gene: TRBJ1-2; CDR3 DNA: TGTGCCAGCTCACTAAACCGTCAGGGGGCGCGTGGCTACACCTTC; CDR3 protein: CASSLNRQGARGYTF
CDR3 length: 16; V gene: TRBV6-6; D gene: TRBD1; J gene: TRBJ2-7; CDR3 DNA: TGTGCCAGCAGTCCCCACAGGGGTGTTGTGTTGTACGAGCAGTACTTC; CDR3 protein: CASSPHRGVVLYEQYF
CDR3 length: 15; V gene: TRBV5-4; D gene: .; J gene: TRBJ1-1; CDR3 DNA: TGTGCCAGCAGCTTGAGGGGCAGCCTGAACACTGAAGCTTTCTTT; CDR3 protein: CASSLRGSLNTEAFF
CDR3 length: 15; V gene: TRBV7-8; D gene: .; J gene: TRBJ2-7; CDR3 DNA: TGTGCCAGCAGCCCGATTCGGGGAAGGTGGGACGAGCAGTACTTC; CDR3 protein: CASSPIRGRWDEQYF
CDR3 length: 14; V gene: TRBV9; D gene: .; J gene: TRBJ2-5; CDR3 DNA: TGTGCCAGCAGCGCACATCCGCTAGCCGAGACCCAGTACTTC; CDR3 protein: CASSAHPLAETQYF
CDR3 length: 17; V gene: TRBV4-2; D gene: TRBD1; J gene: TRBJ2-2; CDR3 DNA: TGTGCCAGCAGCCAAGCTTCCGACAGGGGGTACACCGGGGAGCTGTTTTTT; CDR3 protein: CASSQASDRGYTGELFF
CDR3 length: 16; V gene: TRBV15; D gene: TRBD1; J gene: TRBJ1-4; CDR3 DNA: TGTGCCACCAGCAGACCTATCGGACAGGGGGGGGAAAAACTGTTTTTT; CDR3 protein: CATSRPIGQGGEKLFF
CDR3 length: 14; V gene: TRBV13; D gene: .; J gene: TRBJ1-1; CDR3 DNA: TGTGCCAGCAGCTCTACAGGGTCCCCCACTGAAGCTTTCTTT; CDR3 protein: CASSSTGSPTEAFF
CDR3 length: 14; V gene: TRBV4-1; D gene: TRBD2; J gene: TRBJ2-2; CDR3 DNA: TGCGCCAGCAGCCGGGACTATTACACCGGGGAGCTGTTTTTT; CDR3 protein: CASSRDYYTGELFF
CDR3 length: 15; V gene: TRBV10-1; D gene: TRBD1; J gene: TRBJ2-7; CDR3 DNA: TGCGCCAGCACCTCCACCGGGACAGGGCCTTACGAGCAGTACTTC; CDR3 protein: CASTSTGTGPYEQYF
CDR3 length: 16; V gene: TRBV15; D gene: .; J gene: TRBJ1-1; CDR3 DNA: TGTGCCACCAGCAGAGATACCGGACAGCGGAACACTGAAGCTTTCTTT; CDR3 protein: CATSRDTGQRNTEAFF
CDR3 length: 13; V gene: TRBV18; D gene: .; J gene: TRBJ1-1; CDR3 DNA: TGTGCCAGCTCACCGGTTCCGGGGGCTGAAGCTTTCTTT; CDR3 protein: CASSPVPGAEAFF
CDR3 length: 17; V gene: TRBV12-2; D gene: .; J gene: TRBJ2-4; CDR3 DNA: TGTGCAAGTCGCTTAGTGCCGAAGCCTCTAGCCAAAAACATTCAGTACTTC; CDR3 protein: CASRLVPKPLAKNIQYF
CDR3 length: 16; V gene: TRBV15; D gene: TRBD1; J gene: TRBJ2-7; CDR3 DNA: TGTGCCACCAGCAGAGTAGGCGCGACAGGGGCTTACGAGCAGTACTTC; CDR3 protein: CATSRVGATGAYEQYF
CDR3 length: 15; V gene: TRBV7-9; D gene: .; J gene: TRBJ1-1; CDR3 DNA: TGTGCCAGCAGCTCCACGGGAGGGGAGAACACTGAAGCTTTCTTT; CDR3 protein: CASSSTGGENTEAFF
CDR3 length: 16; V gene: TRBV5-4; D gene: TRBD2; J gene: TRBJ2-7; CDR3 DNA: TGTGCCAGCAGTTTGTCTGCCGGGACTATAAACTACGAGCAGTACTTC; CDR3 protein: CASSLSAGTINYEQYF
CDR3 length: 12; V gene: TRBV7-2; D gene: .; J gene: TRBJ2-1; CDR3 DNA: TGTGCCAGCAGCCCCAGACAGAGTGAGCAGTTCTTC; CDR3 protein: CASSPRQSEQFF
CDR3 length: 17; V gene: TRBV18; D gene: TRBD1; J gene: TRBJ1-6; CDR3 DNA: TGTGCCAGCTCACCCCTGTATGTAGGACAGGGGAATTCACCCCTCCACTTT; CDR3 protein: CASSPLYVGQGNSPLHF
CDR3 length: 14; V gene: TRBV7-2; D gene: TRBD1; J gene: TRBJ2-7; CDR3 DNA: TGTGCCAGCAGCGAGGGACAGGGGGCGCGTGAGCAGTACTTC; CDR3 protein: CASSEGQGAREQYF
CDR3 length: 17; V gene: TRBV14; D gene: TRBD2; J gene: TRBJ2-3; CDR3 DNA: TGTGCCAGCAGCCATGGTTATAGCGGGGCGGAGCAAGATACGCAGTATTTT; CDR3 protein: CASSHGYSGAEQDTQYF
CDR3 length: 15; V gene: TRBV5-1; D gene: .; J gene: TRBJ2-6; CDR3 DNA: TGCGCCAGCAGCTTGGAGAGCTCTGGGGCCAACGTCCTGACTTTC; CDR3 protein: CASSLESSGANVLTF
CDR3 length: 13; V gene: TRBV5-1; D gene: TRBD2; J gene: TRBJ2-7; CDR3 DNA: TGCGCCAGCAGTTTGACTAGCGCCTACGAGCAGTACTTC; CDR3 protein: CASSLTSAYEQYF
CDR3 length: 15; V gene: TRBV5-8; D gene: TRBD2; J gene: TRBJ2-1; CDR3 DNA: TGTGCCAGCAGCTTGAGGGGAGGGAGCCACAATGAGCAGTTCTTC; CDR3 protein: CASSLRGGSHNEQFF
CDR3 length: 15; V gene: TRBV5-6; D gene: .; J gene: TRBJ2-1; CDR3 DNA: TGTGCCAGCAGCTTGTCGGGGGGCGGCTACAATGAGCAGTTCTTC; CDR3 protein: CASSLSGGGYNEQFF
CDR3 length: 13; V gene: TRBV7-9; D gene: .; J gene: TRBJ1-4; CDR3 DNA: TGTGCCAGCAGCAGAGACAGCCATGAAAAACTGTTTTTT; CDR3 protein: CASSRDSHEKLFF
CDR3 length: 15; V gene: TRBV13; D gene: .; J gene: TRBJ1-4; CDR3 DNA: TGTGCCAGCAGCTGGAGGGGATCAACTAATGAAAAACTGTTTTTT; CDR3 protein: CASSWRGSTNEKLFF
CDR3 length: 14; V gene: TRBV18; D gene: TRBD1; J gene: TRBJ1-5; CDR3 DNA: TGTGCCAGCTCACCGGACAGGGGCAATCAGCCCCAGCATTTT; CDR3 protein: CASSPDRGNQPQHF
CDR3 length: 14; V gene: TRBV4-3; D gene: .; J gene: TRBJ1-6; CDR3 DNA: TGCGCCAGCAGCCAAGACGTCCATAATTCACCCCTCCACTTT; CDR3 protein: CASSQDVHNSPLHF
CDR3 length: 10; V gene: TRBV30; D gene: .; J gene: TRBJ1-1; CDR3 DNA: TGTGCCGGAGGGCGAGAGGGAGCTTTCTTT; CDR3 protein: CAGGREGAFF
CDR3 length: 15; V gene: TRBV5-4; D gene: TRBD1; J gene: TRBJ2-7; CDR3 DNA: TGTGCCAGCAGCCGCTGGACAGGGAACTCCTACGAGCAGTACTTC; CDR3 protein: CASSRWTGNSYEQYF
CDR3 length: 15; V gene: TRBV18; D gene: .; J gene: TRBJ2-2; CDR3 DNA: TGTGCCAGCTCACCACACCCCGAGAGCACCGGGGAGCTGTTTTTT; CDR3 protein: CASSPHPESTGELFF
CDR3 length: 13; V gene: TRBV6-1; D gene: .; J gene: TRBJ1-1; CDR3 DNA: TGTGCCAGCATCAGGGGAAGTCGTACTGAAGCTTTCTTT; CDR3 protein: CASIRGSRTEAFF
CDR3 length: 16; V gene: TRBV15; D gene: TRBD2; J gene: TRBJ2-5; CDR3 DNA: TGTGCCACCAGCAGAGACCGGCTAGCGGGAGAAGAGACCCAGTACTTC; CDR3 protein: CATSRDRLAGEETQYF